The T cell receptor beta chain described here comes from a study of neurological immune-mediated disorders. General observations from the study: TCR-beta repertoires seemed private in all groups, with no expanded CDR3 amino acid sequences shared.

TCRdb fed the 5' RACE reads into MiXCR, producing one record per CDR3 protein. This sample has roughly 57,000 distinct CDR3 sequences, with 8% to 9% found just once. This clonotype was seen ten or more times. Its antigen is undetermined. CDR3 length: 18 amino acids. Germline trimming cut 0 bases from V and 4 bases from J; bases unmatched to any gene: 13. The germline CDR1 and CDR2 sequences are DFQATT and SNEGSKA (reference sequence). Time point denoted: longitudinal time-point 3. Sequenced sample: PBMCs. The chain is built from TRBV20-1 and TRBJ1-5, with 9 positions matching TRBD1. The source is a woman in her thirties or forties in good health. This chain's CDR3 is CSARERTGGGSGNQPQHF. The CDR3, as DNA: TGCAGTGCTAGAGAGCGAACAGGGGGCGGGTCGGGTAATCAGCCCCAGCATTTT.